A selection of T cell receptor beta chains follows, all from one sample in a study of identical twins. MiXCR, run by TCRdb on the 5' RACE reads, gives a single entry per CDR3 protein. The repertoire has some 1,600,000 distinct CDR3 sequences, roughly a third of them found once; the top ten carry 0.27%. Input material: cord blood. These receptors were taken from a newborn girl in good health. CDR3s include the opening cysteine and the closing phenylalanine or tryptophan. The D gene is left open where the match is weak. Only some rows state a clone size, as once, few, many or a class for expanded clones.

>TRBJ1-6|TRBD1|NA|TRBV27
CASSRVGQAYNSPLHF
TGTGCCAGCAGTCGAGTTGGACAGGCCTATAATTCACCCCTCCACTTT
>TRBJ2-7|TRBD2|few|TRBV27
CASSFSGRAVPDEQYF
TGTGCCAGCAGTTTTAGCGGGAGGGCCGTACCTGACGAGCAGTACTTC
>TRBJ2-7|TRBD2|few|TRBV6-5
CASSYSMPSGDPYEQYF
TGTGCCAGCAGTTACTCGATGCCTAGCGGGGATCCCTACGAGCAGTACTTC
>TRBJ2-5|NA|NA|TRBV2
CASSLDRPRGETQYF
TGTGCCAGCAGTCTCGACAGGCCGCGAGGGGAGACCCAGTACTTC
>TRBJ1-6|NA|many|TRBV10-3
CAISESEVMYNSPLHF
TGTGCCATCAGTGAGTCCGAAGTAATGTATAATTCACCCCTCCACTTT
>TRBJ2-6|NA|NA|TRBV20-1
CSASRISGANVLTF
TGCAGTGCTAGTCGGATCTCTGGGGCCAACGTCCTGACTTTC
>TRBJ1-5|NA|NA|TRBV27
CASRPQGPLGNQPQHF
TGTGCCAGCAGACCACAGGGCCCACTCGGCAATCAGCCCCAGCATTTT
>TRBJ1-6|NA|few|TRBV7-9
CASSLEGSYSPLHF
TGTGCCAGCAGCTTGGAGGGCAGCTATTCACCCCTCCACTTT
>TRBJ1-1|NA|NA|TRBV25-1
CASRSDGNTEAFF
TGTGCCAGCAGGTCGGACGGAAACACTGAAGCTTTCTTT
>TRBJ1-4|TRBD1|NA|TRBV28
CASSAGQGSPNEKLFF
TGTGCCAGCAGCGCGGGACAGGGAAGCCCAAATGAAAAACTGTTTTTT
>TRBJ1-6|NA|NA|TRBV7-2
CASSRYEGSSYNSPPHF
TGTGCCAGCAGCCGCTACGAGGGGAGCTCCTATAATTCACCCCCCCACTTT
>TRBJ2-7|TRBD1|many|TRBV29-1
CSVLTGVGYEQYF
TGCAGCGTTTTGACAGGGGTAGGGTACGAGCAGTACTTC
>TRBJ2-6|NA|few|TRBV10-3
CAIRGGAGANVLTF
TGTGCCATCCGTGGTGGCGCGGGGGCCAACGTCCTGACTTTC
>TRBJ1-1|NA|NA|TRBV14
CASSQELGCEAFF
TGTGCCAGCAGCCAAGAACTCGGTTGTGAAGCTTTCTTT
>TRBJ2-4|NA|many|TRBV5-1
CASSERSAKNIQYF
TGCGCCAGCAGCGAGCGGTCAGCCAAAAACATTCAGTACTTC
>TRBJ2-3|NA|few|TRBV27
CASSLDRKDTQYF
TGTGCCAGCAGCCTTGACAGGAAAGATACGCAGTATTTT
>TRBJ1-1|TRBD1|NA|TRBV7-6
CASSLGTGGAEAFF
TGTGCCAGCAGCTTAGGGACAGGGGGGGCTGAAGCTTTCTTT
>TRBJ2-1|TRBD1|few|TRBV24-1
CATSDTRDSSYNEQFF
TGTGCCACCAGTGACACCCGGGACAGCTCCTACAATGAGCAGTTCTTC
>TRBJ1-6|TRBD1|NA|TRBV2
CASSEVGQGRSPLHF
TGTGCCAGCAGTGAGGTAGGACAGGGGAGGTCACCCCTCCACTTT
>TRBJ1-1|NA|NA|TRBV5-4
CASRLDMGDTEAFF
TGTGCCAGCAGGTTAGACATGGGGGACACTGAAGCTTTCTTT
>TRBJ2-7|NA|NA|TRBV6-1
CASSEAGVRSYEQYF
TGTGCCAGCAGTGAAGCGGGGGTGCGCTCCTACGAGCAGTACTTC
>TRBJ1-2|NA|NA|TRBV29-1
CSVVQGPLNYGYTF
TGCAGCGTTGTACAGGGACCACTAAACTATGGCTACACCTTC
>TRBJ2-7|TRBD1|few|TRBV5-1
CASSLDLQGAHYEQYF
TGCGCCAGCAGCTTGGACTTACAGGGGGCCCACTACGAGCAGTACTTC